This TCR beta chain was sequenced during a study of cytomegalovirus exposure and HLA in healthy donors. The PCR contained 60 Vbeta and 13 Jbeta primers. The repertoire was sequenced with immunoSEQ multiplex PCR; TCRdb's copy has only in-frame clones and lacks some. The repertoire has 150,000 or so clones, around 67% of them found once; the top ten carry 1.5% to 2%. Whole-study findings and limits: In an earlier analysis, in fewer than 700 donors, most V segments appeared productive either ~87% or ~30% of the time. A later analysis found most CMV-associated TCR beta chains apparently HLA-restricted. In a later analysis, TCR beta V- and J-gene trimming showed a link to a missense DCLRE1C variant. Of the V segments, some could not be distinguished, including TRBV6-2 and TRBV6-3, and were excluded.

Worth noting for this clone: Its antigen is currently unknown.

Trimming shortened V by 6 bases and J by 8 bases, and 17 bases separated the two germline ends. This CDR3 spans 15 amino acids. Germline V CDR1 and CDR2: MNHEY, SMNVEV (reference sequence). V usage is TRBV27 and J usage is TRBJ1-6, with D possibly TRBD1 on 6 matching bases. The sequenced sample was PBMCs. The sequence was obtained from a young woman in good health and CMV-seronegative. As DNA, the CDR3 is TGTGCCAGCAGCGAGACCGGACAGTTGTATTCACCCCTCCACTTT. It encodes CASSETGQLYSPLHF.